The 14 T cell receptor beta chains below all came from one sample that was sequenced in a study of blood T cell repertoires in COVID-19 (dated by TCRdb to 2019 to 2021). The receptor library was made with the immunoSEQ multiplex PCR assay. Sourced from immuneACCESS, this table was stored by TCRdb with only in-frame sequences that have V and J called. A share of the clones is absent; for the studies checked, an unresolved V gene accounts for under half, and the remainder has no known explanation. The sample profile shows roughly 110,000 clones; roughly 84% of them were found once. More than 3% of the sample is held by the ten biggest clonotypes. The sequenced sample consisted of peripheral blood. The source is a man aged 35-49 years with acute or convalescent COVID-19.

This clone occurred a few times. V and J are TRBV19 and TRBJ2-2; weak D call: TRBD1 (6 bases). Trimming cost V 7 bases and J 11 bases, with 14 bases left between them. The CDR3 covers 12 residues. Germline V CDR1 and CDR2: LNHDA, SQIVND (reference sequence). The CDR3 region is CASMRGTSELFF. The CDR3 DNA sequence: TGTGCCAGTATGAGGGGGACCAGCGAGCTGTTTTTT.

The chain employs TRBV10-3 and TRBJ2-3, with a weak D call TRBD2 (5 bases). The CDR3 is 15 residues long. Germline-derived CDR1 and CDR2 are ENHRY and SYGVKD. Trimming took off 2 bases at V and 0 bases at J, with 9 bases between the two ends. The CDR3 DNA reads as TGTGCCATCAGTGAGGAGGGCCCCAGCACAGATACGCAGTATTTT. Its translation: CAISEEGPSTDTQYF.

This clone was recorded once. The chain employs TRBV4-1 and TRBJ2-2, with 10 bases that match TRBD1. Trimming removed 8 bases from V and 2 bases from J; junction bases left unmatched: 11. CDR1 is MGHRA, CDR2 YSYEKL, per germline. This CDR3 contains 17 residues. CDR3 nucleotide sequence: TGCGCCAGCGGTCCCGGGACAGGGGACCTTAACACCGGGGAGCTGTTTTTT. Amino acid sequence: CASGPGTGDLNTGELFF.

The rearrangement joins TRBV19 to TRBJ1-1, with 8 bases aligning to TRBD1. The junction had 7 bases not matched to a gene; V was cut back by 4 bases and J by 3 bases. The CDR3 spans 15 residues. The germline CDR1 and CDR2 sequences are LNHDA and SQIVND (reference sequence). The CDR3 DNA is TGTGCCAGTAGTACTTTCAGGGGGCGAGACACTGAAGCTTTCTTT. Translation: CASSTFRGRDTEAFF.

The V and J genes are TRBV11-3 and TRBJ1-4, with TRBD1 matching over 7 bases. Trimming at V came to 7 bases and at J to 10 bases, leaving 12 bases not matched to a gene. The CDR3 covers 14 residues. Germline-derived CDR1 and CDR2 are SGHNT and YENEEA. DNA of the CDR3: TGTGCCAGCAACCCAGGACAGGATACGGTAAAACTGTTTTTT. Protein product: CASNPGQDTVKLFF.

This clone was observed a handful of times. This sequence joins TRBV20-1 and TRBJ2-5, with 9 nucleotides matching TRBD2. V shed 3 bases and J 4 bases; nucleotides not matched to a gene: 6. From germline, CDR1 is DFQATT and CDR2 SNEGSKA (reference sequence). There are 14 residues in the CDR3. CDR3 amino acids: CSASPDSGGETQYF. In nucleotides, the CDR3 is TGCAGTGCTAGTCCTGATAGCGGGGGAGAGACCCAGTACTTC.

The chain has TRBV12-3 or TRBV12-4 and TRBJ1-1; unclear D gene. Trimming shortened V by 5 bases and J by 1 base, and 8 bases separated the two germline ends. This CDR3 contains 13 residues. The CDR3: CASSNFRNTEAFF. The CDR3, as DNA: TGTGCCAGCAGTAATTTCAGGAACACTGAAGCTTTCTTT.

V and J are TRBV10-3 and TRBJ1-3; TRBD1 matches at 8 bases. After removal of 11 bases from V and 1 base from J, the junction contained 13 bases not matched to a gene. The CDR3 has 16 amino acids. Per the germline V gene, CDR1 is ENHRY and CDR2 is SYGVKD. CDR3 loop: CAGLRRQGRSGNTIYF. The CDR3 DNA sequence: TGTGCCGGGCTTCGTCGACAGGGGAGGTCTGGAAACACCATATATTTT.

The table lists this clone with a few counts. This chain's CDR3 is CASSGGQGLDQPQHF. The CDR3 DNA follows: TGCGCCAGCAGCGGGGGACAGGGGCTGGATCAGCCCCAGCATTTT. The V gene is TRBV4-1, the J gene TRBJ1-5; 10 bases align to TRBD1. J was trimmed by 5 bases and V by 5 bases; bases with no gene match: 6. The CDR3 sequence is 15 residues long. Germline assignment: CDR1 MGHRA and CDR2 YSYEKL.

This chain connects TRBV15 to TRBJ2-5, with a weak D call TRBD2 (6 bases). Germline values: CDR1 LNHNV, CDR2 YYDKDF (reference sequence). The V and J ends lost 0 bases and 4 bases respectively, with 12 bases between them. The CDR3 totals 15 residues. The CDR3 here is CATSRDRLVRETQYF. For the CDR3, the DNA is TGTGCCACCAGCAGAGATAGACTAGTAAGAGAGACCCAGTACTTC.

The chain is built from TRBV12-5 and TRBJ2-3; no firm D call. V lost 3 bases and J lost 4, with 8 bases in between. Germline CDR1 reads LGHNT; CDR2 reads FRNRAP. The CDR3 totals 13 residues. The CDR3 region has the DNA TGTGCTAGTGGTTTCGGTACTGCAGATACGCAGTATTTT. Translation: CASGFGTADTQYF.

The chain combines TRBV7-2 with TRBJ1-2; TRBD1 might be the D (6 bases). This CDR3 comprises 15 residues. The V end lost 7 bases, the J end lost 5 bases, and 20 bases lay between the germline ends. In germline, CDR1 is SGHTA, CDR2 FQGNSA. The chain's CDR3 is CASTQWGQALYGYTF. In DNA form, the CDR3 reads TGTGCCAGCACCCAGTGGGGGCAGGCGCTTTATGGCTACACCTTC.

The rearrangement uses TRBV5-1 and TRBJ2-2; D may be TRBD1 (6 bases). V lost 6 bases and J lost 0, with 15 bases in between. Germline CDR1 SGHRS, CDR2 YFSETQ. The CDR3 sequence is 16 residues long. The DNA of the CDR3 is TGCGCCAGCAAAAGATCCGGGACACCGAACACCGGGGAGCTGTTTTTT. Translation: CASKRSGTPNTGELFF.

The chain combines TRBV30 with TRBJ2-1, with 11 positions matching TRBD1. Losses at the gene ends were 5 bases for V and 7 bases for J; bases not matched to a gene: 4. This CDR3 is built from 13 residues. The germline V gene has CDR1 GTSNPN and CDR2 SVGIG (reference sequence). DNA for the CDR3: TGTGCCTGGGCGGGACAGGGGGAAAATGAGCAGTTCTTC. Its translation is CAWAGQGENEQFF.